Following are 15 T cell receptor beta chains from one sample sequenced in a study of molecular identifiers for immune sequencing clone quantification. TCRdb ran MiXCR on the PCR reads and lists one entry per CDR3 protein. The sample shows over 70,000 distinct CDR3 sequences, roughly 25% of them seen only once. What was sequenced was naive CD8+ T cells from blood, with Jurkat cell RNA spiked in. Indicated subset: FACS-sorted CD8+CD4-CCR7+CD45RA+ naive T cells. These receptors all stem from a human donor in good health. Some libraries in this study had Jurkat cell RNA spiked in.

The rearrangement uses TRBV7-9 and TRBJ1-2, with 9 bases aligning to TRBD1. V gave up 4 bases and J gave up 4 bases; unmatched junction bases: 16. This CDR3 has 18 amino acids. Germline V CDR1 and CDR2: SEHNR, FQNEAQ (reference sequence). The CDR3 sequence: CASSSSGTGNGMRYGYTF. For the CDR3, the DNA is TGTGCCAGCAGCTCCAGCGGGACAGGGAATGGAATGCGCTATGGCTACACCTTC. The full variable domain, its missing parts supplied by reference TRBV7-9 and TRBJ1-2, is DTGVSQNPRHKITKRGQNVTFRCDPISEHNRLYWYRQTLGQGPEFLTYFQNEAQLEKSRLLSDRFSAERPKGSFSTLEIQRTEQGDSAMYLCASSSSGTGNGMRYGYTFGSGTRLTVV.

There are a few counts of this clonotype. J is TRBJ1-5 and V is TRBV10-3, with TRBD1 as a possible D gene (6 bases). Germline V lookup: CDR1 ENHRY, CDR2 SYGVKD. The CDR3 is made up of 14 amino acids. The V end lost 8 bases, the J end lost 0 bases, and 11 bases lay between the germline ends. Here the CDR3 reads CAISGDSSNQPQHF. The DNA for the CDR3 is TGTGCCATCTCAGGGGATTCTAGCAATCAGCCCCAGCATTTT.

The V call is TRBV19, the J call TRBJ2-3; 9 bases agree with TRBD2. The CDR3 sequence is 15 residues long. Looked up from germline, CDR1 is LNHDA and CDR2 is SQIVND (reference sequence). J lost 5 bases, V lost 5 bases, and 8 bases had no gene match. The chain's CDR3 is CASSPIAGVLDTQYF. The CDR3, as DNA: TGTGCCAGTAGTCCAATAGCGGGAGTGTTAGATACGCAGTATTTT.

This clonotype occurred once. Compared with germline, one end of the junction differs, possibly owing to a read error. V is TRBV7-8 and J is TRBJ2-5; perhaps D is TRBD1 or TRBD2 (5 bases each). Germline V gives CDR1 SGHVS, CDR2 FQNEAQ. The CDR3 has 12 residues. The CDR3 DNA is TGTGCCAGCACCCTGTCTGCCGGGACCCAGTGCTTC. This translates into CASTLSAGTQCF. Combining the CDR3 with reference TRBV7-8 and TRBJ2-5 gives the whole variable domain GAGVSQSPRYKVAKRGQDVALRCDPISGHVSLFWYQQALGQGPEFLTYFQNEAQLDKSGLPSDRFFAERPEGSVSTLKIQRTQQEDSAVYLCASTLSAGTQCFGPGTRLLVL.

A word on this clonotype: Possible read error: a much larger clone is one base away. This rearrangement joins TRBV6-2 or TRBV6-3 to TRBJ1-1; TRBD1 might be the D (5 bases). Germline-derived CDR1 and CDR2 are MNHEY and SVGEGT. The CDR3 is made up of 14 amino acids. CDR3 region: CASSYPPAGTGAFF. CDR3 bases: TGTGCCAGCAGTTACCCACCCGCCGGGACTGGAGCTTTCTTT.

For this clonotype: A read error is possible here, since a much larger clone lies one base away. The rearrangement joins TRBV28 to TRBJ2-7, with D tentatively TRBD2 (7 bases). V was clipped by 6 bases and J by 0 bases, with 21 bases between them. The CDR3 covers 17 residues. Germline CDR1 is MDHEN and CDR2 is SYDVKM. The CDR3 DNA follows: TGTGCCAGCAGCGTTCGGGGGGCCATCCTAACCTCCTACGAGCAGTACTTC. This gives the protein CASSVRGAILTSYEQYF.

The chain carries TRBV5-4 and TRBJ2-7; TRBD1 might be the D (5 bases). V shed 2 bases and J shed 3 bases, with 9 bases lying between them. CDR3 length equals 13 residues. Germline V gene lookup returns CDR1 SGHNT and CDR2 YYREEE (reference sequence). The CDR3 protein is CASSFSQGYEQYF. The DNA for the CDR3 is TGTGCCAGCAGCTTTTCCCAGGGCTACGAGCAGTACTTC. Variable domain in full (rest from reference TRBV5-4 and TRBJ2-7): ETGVTQSPTHLIKTRGQQVTLRCSSQSGHNTVSWYQQALGQGPQFIFQYYREEENGRGNFPPRFSGLQFPNYSSELNVNALELDDSALYLCASSFSQGYEQYFGPGTRLTVT.

This clonotype was seen a handful of times. The V call is TRBV3-1, the J call TRBJ2-1, with 8 bases that match TRBD1. CDR1 is LGHDT, CDR2 YNNKEL, per germline (reference sequence). J gave up 7 bases and V 0 bases, and 11 bases lay outside the gene matches. This CDR3 has 17 residues. CDR3 loop: CASSQDRPGQGVNEQFF. DNA of the CDR3: TGTGCCAGCAGCCAAGATCGGCCCGGACAGGGTGTAAATGAGCAGTTCTTC.

V and J are TRBV3-1 and TRBJ1-1; the D is unclear. Germline loops: CDR1 LGHDT, CDR2 YNNKEL (reference sequence). V dropped 4 bases and J dropped 3 bases, with 24 bases sitting between them. CDR3 length equals 18 residues. Here the CDR3 reads CASSRVFVPLVHDTEAFF. CDR3 in DNA: TGTGCCAGCAGCCGAGTATTCGTCCCATTAGTTCATGACACTGAAGCTTTCTTT.

Worth noting for this clonotype: A much larger clone sits a single nucleotide away, making a read error possible. The chain carries TRBV12-3 or TRBV12-4 and TRBJ1-1; maybe TRBD1 (5 bases). V shed 1 base and J shed 0 bases, with 9 bases lying between them. CDR3 length equals 15 residues. The CDR3 region has the DNA TGTGCCAGCAGTTTAGGGCGGGGGTTGAACACTGAAGCTTTCTTT. Protein product: CASSLGRGLNTEAFF.

As to this clonotype: One base away lies a much larger clone, so this may be a sequencing read error. The chain combines TRBV5-6 with TRBJ2-7, with D maybe TRBD2 (7 bases). This CDR3 has 12 residues. The V gene's germline CDR1 is SGHDT and CDR2 YYEEEE. The chain's CDR3 is CASSLGPRGQCF. Here the CDR3 DNA reads TGTGCCAGCAGCTTGGGACCGCGGGGGCAGTGCTTC.

Points on this clonotype: A single base separates this from a much larger clone, so it may be a read error. J is TRBJ2-3 and V is TRBV13; 13 bases are a match to TRBD2. Germline CDR1 PRHDT, CDR2 FYEKMQ (reference sequence). The CDR3 is 16 amino acids. The CDR3 DNA reads TGTGCCAGCAGCTCACTAGCGGGAGGGCGGTCAGATACGCAGTGTTTT. Amino acid sequence: CASSSLAGGRSDTQCF.

This clonotype was seen ten or more times. The chain is built from TRBV14 and TRBJ2-5; no definite D call. There are 12 residues in the CDR3. The germline gives CDR1 SGHDN, CDR2 FVKESK. Trimming left V 2 bases short and J 0 bases short, with 1 base between. Here the CDR3 DNA reads TGTGCCAGCAGCCAATACCAAGAGACCCAGTACTTC. Translation: CASSQYQETQYF.

This clonotype was counted a few times. The V gene is TRBV28, the J gene TRBJ2-7; 12 positions agree with TRBD1. The CDR3 is 17 residues long. Germline V lookup: CDR1 MDHEN, CDR2 SYDVKM. The V gene end was trimmed by 4 bases and the J gene end by 6 bases; junction bases not matched to a gene: 13. In DNA, the CDR3 is TGTGCCAGCAGTTCCGTCTTTTCCGGGACAGGGGGCTTCGAGCAGTACTTC. Its protein is CASSSVFSGTGGFEQYF.

This clonotype was seen a handful of times. The rearrangement links TRBV10-3 to TRBJ2-5; 14 positions match TRBD2. This CDR3 contains 19 residues. Germline CDR1 ENHRY, CDR2 SYGVKD. V shed 0 bases and J 4 bases; nucleotides not matched to a gene: 10. The CDR3 loop is CAISESPGLAGAVRETQYF. The DNA for the CDR3 is TGTGCCATCAGTGAGTCGCCGGGACTAGCGGGAGCAGTTCGAGAGACCCAGTACTTC.